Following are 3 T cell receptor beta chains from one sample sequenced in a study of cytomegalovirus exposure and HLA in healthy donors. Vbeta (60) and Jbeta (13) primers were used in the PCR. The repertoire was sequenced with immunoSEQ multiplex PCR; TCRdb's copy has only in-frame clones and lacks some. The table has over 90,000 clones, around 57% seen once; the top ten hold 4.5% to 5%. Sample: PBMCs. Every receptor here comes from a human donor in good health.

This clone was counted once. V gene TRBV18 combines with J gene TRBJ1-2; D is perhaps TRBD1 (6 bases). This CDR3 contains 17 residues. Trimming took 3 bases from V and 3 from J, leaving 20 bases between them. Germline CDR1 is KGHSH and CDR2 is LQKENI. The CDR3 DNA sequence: TGTGCCAGCTCACCGCAAGGGACACACGCGAACTACTATGGCTACACCTTC. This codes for CASSPQGTHANYYGYTF.

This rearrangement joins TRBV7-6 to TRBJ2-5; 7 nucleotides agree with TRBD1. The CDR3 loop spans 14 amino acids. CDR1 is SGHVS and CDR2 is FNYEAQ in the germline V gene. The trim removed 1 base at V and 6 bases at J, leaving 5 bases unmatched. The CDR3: CASSLDSGGKTQYF. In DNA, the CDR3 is TGTGCCAGCAGCTTAGATTCAGGGGGAAAGACCCAGTACTTC.

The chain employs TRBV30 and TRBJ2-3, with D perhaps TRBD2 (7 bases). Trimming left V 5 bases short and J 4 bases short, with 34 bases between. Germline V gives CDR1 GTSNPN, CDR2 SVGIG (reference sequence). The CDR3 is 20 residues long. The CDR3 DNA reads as TGTGCCTGGTTAAGGCGGAGGGGGGTTGGTGGGAGGGCCGGATCAGATACGCAGTATTTT. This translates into CAWLRRRGVGGRAGSDTQYF.